Each of the 25 T cell receptor beta chains below was sequenced from the same sample in a study of cytomegalovirus exposure and HLA in healthy donors. Use of 60 Vbeta and 13 Jbeta primers characterized the PCR. Sequencing was performed with immunoSEQ multiplex PCR; in TCRdb, only in-frame clones are kept and a portion is missing. Of fewer than 200,000 clones listed, approximately 80% are singletons. Sequencing was performed on PBMCs. These receptors originate from a female donor in good health and CMV-seronegative.

The chain couples TRBV5-5 to TRBJ1-2; 9 bases line up with TRBD1. Germline CDR1 SGHKS, CDR2 YYEKEE (reference sequence). The V and J ends lost 4 bases and 1 base, in that order; junction bases with no gene match: 5. CDR3 length equals 15 residues. The CDR3 region is CASSRTGGLNYGYTF. DNA of the CDR3: TGTGCCAGCAGCAGAACAGGGGGCCTTAACTATGGCTACACCTTC. Combining the CDR3 with reference TRBV5-5 and TRBJ1-2 gives the whole variable domain DAGVTQSPTHLIKTRGQQVTLRCSPISGHKSVSWYQQVLGQGPQFIFQYYEKEERGRGNFPDRFSARQFPNYSSELNVNALLLGDSALYLCASSRTGGLNYGYTFGSGTRLTVV.

The chain uses TRBV19 and TRBJ1-5; D is uncertain. The germline CDR1 and CDR2 sequences are LNHDA and SQIVND (reference sequence). V shed 6 bases and J shed 0 bases, with 15 bases lying between them. The CDR3 contains 16 residues. The CDR3 here is CASSDAGGRSNQPQHF. The CDR3 coding sequence is TGTGCCAGTAGCGACGCGGGCGGTCGTAGCAATCAGCCCCAGCATTTT.

The V and J genes are TRBV30 and TRBJ2-3; the D gene is possibly TRBD2 (7 bases). Germline assignment: CDR1 GTSNPN and CDR2 SVGIG (reference sequence). This CDR3 region has 16 residues. With 0 bases removed from V and 2 bases from J, the gap between germline ends came to 15 bases. CDR3 residues: CAWSVGAGGHTDTQYF. The CDR3 DNA reads as TGTGCCTGGAGTGTTGGGGCCGGGGGGCACACAGATACGCAGTATTTT.

The J gene is TRBJ2-1, the V gene TRBV2; perhaps TRBD2 as D (5 bases). V was trimmed by 6 bases and J by 2 bases, leaving 14 bases between them. This CDR3 comprises 15 residues. Germline V gene data show CDR1 as SNHLY and CDR2 as FYNNEI. CDR3 residues: CASRSSGTPYNEQFF. In DNA form, the CDR3 reads TGTGCCAGCAGGTCGAGCGGTACGCCCTACAATGAGCAGTTCTTC.

This clone was observed a few times. The chain employs TRBV5-4 and TRBJ2-1; a weak D match, TRBD2 (6 bases). This CDR3 contains 16 residues. V shed 3 bases and J shed 6 bases, with 19 bases lying between them. The germline V gene encodes CDR1 SGHNT and CDR2 YYREEE (reference sequence). The DNA of the CDR3 is TGTGCCAGCAGCTCAGCCCGGGGGATATCGGTCAATGAGCAGTTCTTC. Amino acid sequence: CASSSARGISVNEQFF.

The V gene is TRBV4-1, the J gene TRBJ2-1; TRBD2 matches at 8 bases. Trimming removed 8 bases from V and 2 bases from J; junction bases left unmatched: 14. This CDR3 is built from 17 residues. CDR1 and CDR2 from the germline V gene are MGHRA and YSYEKL. The CDR3 nucleotides are TGCGCCAGCCGTAACCCCTATAGCGGGAAGGCCTACAATGAGCAGTTCTTC. Translation gives CASRNPYSGKAYNEQFF.

V gene TRBV9 combines with J gene TRBJ2-7, with 8 bases aligning to TRBD1. Germline V gene lookup returns CDR1 SGDLS and CDR2 YYNGEE. This CDR3 region has 14 residues. Trimming at V came to 0 bases and at J to 6 bases, leaving 5 bases not matched to a gene. CDR3 coding DNA: TGTGCCAGCAGCGTAGGGACAGGGTTGTTCGAGCAGTACTTC. Its translation: CASSVGTGLFEQYF.

For this clone: One junction end disagrees with the germline gene, perhaps due to a read error. This chain uses TRBV9 with TRBJ2-4; no clear D gene. CDR1 SGDLS and CDR2 YYNGEE come from the germline V gene. The CDR3 consists of 11 residues. The CDR3 loop reads CASSDENSQYF. In DNA form, the CDR3 reads TGTGCCAGCAGCGACGAAAACAGTCAGTACTTC.

In DNA form, the CDR3 reads TGTGCCAGCAGCTTATCTGGGACTAGCCGTCAGGAGACCCAGTACTTC. Its protein product is CASSLSGTSRQETQYF. The rearrangement joins TRBV11-1 to TRBJ2-5; 9 positions agree with TRBD2. The CDR3 spans 16 residues. Trimming cost V 2 bases and J 5 bases; bases outside gene matches: 9. The V gene's germline CDR1 is SGHAT and CDR2 FQDESV (reference sequence).

This chain's CDR3 is CASSLGQGGANVLTF. CDR3 in DNA: TGTGCCAGCAGCTTAGGGCAGGGAGGGGCCAACGTCCTGACTTTC. The chain carries TRBV11-1 and TRBJ2-6; tentatively, D is TRBD1 (5 bases). This CDR3 is 15 amino acids long. V was shortened by 1 base and J by 4 bases, with 8 bases between the two germline ends. Germline CDR1 and CDR2: SGHAT and FQDESV (reference sequence).

The sample holds one count of this clone. The V call is TRBV9, the J call TRBJ2-3; 7 bases line up with TRBD1. The CDR3 is made up of 17 amino acids. Losses at the gene ends were 4 bases for V and 2 bases for J; bases not matched to a gene: 13. The germline V gene has CDR1 SGDLS and CDR2 YYNGEE. As DNA, the CDR3 is TGTGCCAGCAGCCTTCAAGAGGGCAGGGGGAACACAGATACGCAGTATTTT. It encodes CASSLQEGRGNTDTQYF.

A single count supports this clone. This chain links TRBV29-1 with TRBJ2-5, with D uncertain. The germline V and J ends were trimmed by 4 bases and 5 bases, with 23 bases remaining between them. Germline V gene data show CDR1 as SQVTM and CDR2 as ANQGSEA. The CDR3 length is 16 residues. The CDR3 loop reads CSVVPADSLSDETQYF. In nucleotides, the CDR3 is TGCAGCGTTGTTCCGGCCGATAGCCTCTCGGATGAGACCCAGTACTTC.

The rearrangement links TRBV7-2 to TRBJ1-5; 7 bases are a match to TRBD1. V lost 1 base and J lost 5; bases outside the gene matches: 11. In germline, CDR1 is SGHTA, CDR2 FQGNSA. This CDR3 is 17 amino acids long. The CDR3, as DNA: TGTGCCAGCAGCTTAGGGGGGCCACAGGGGAGGTATCAGCCCCAGCATTTT. The encoded protein is CASSLGGPQGRYQPQHF.

The chain employs TRBV7-2 and TRBJ2-7; D gene ambiguous. This CDR3 region has 16 residues. With 5 bases removed from V and 0 bases from J, the gap between germline ends came to 17 bases. The germline V gene has CDR1 SGHTA and CDR2 FQGNSA. This CDR3 is CASSPPVILFSYEQYF. The CDR3 DNA reads TGTGCCAGCAGCCCCCCAGTTATCCTCTTCTCCTACGAGCAGTACTTC.

This clone was seen only a few times. The chain has TRBV6-5 and TRBJ1-2; TRBD1 aligns across 7 bases. Germline V gene sequence: CDR1 MNHEY, CDR2 SVGAGI. This CDR3 comprises 16 residues. The junction had 7 bases not matched to a gene; V was cut back by 2 bases and J by 1 base. This CDR3 reads CASSYQGTASNYGYTF. DNA of the CDR3: TGTGCCAGCAGTTACCAAGGGACAGCTAGTAACTATGGCTACACCTTC.

CDR3 in amino acids: CASSFGSGTEAFF. In DNA form, the CDR3 reads TGTGCCAGCAGCTTTGGCAGTGGCACTGAAGCTTTCTTT. The chain joins TRBV7-3 to TRBJ1-1; D is unresolved. CDR3 length equals 13 residues. Germline CDR1 SGHTA, CDR2 FQGTGA. V was clipped by 3 bases and J by 4 bases, with 9 bases between them.

CDR3 loop: CASSYRDGDPYEQYF. The CDR3 DNA is TGTGCCAGCAGTTACCGAGACGGAGATCCCTACGAGCAGTACTTC. The chain links TRBV6-6 to TRBJ2-7; D unresolved. CDR1 and CDR2 from the germline V gene are MNHNY and SVGAGI (reference sequence). The CDR3 has 15 residues. V lost 2 bases and J lost 2, with 13 bases in between.

This clone was counted only a few times. The chain has TRBV5-8 and TRBJ2-2; tentatively, D is TRBD1 (5 bases). V lost 4 bases and J lost 1, with 17 bases in between. The CDR3 is 17 amino acids. The germline V gene has CDR1 SGHTS and CDR2 YDEGEE. Here the CDR3 reads CASSHGARDGNTGELFF. Here the CDR3 DNA reads TGTGCCAGCAGCCATGGGGCTAGGGATGGGAACACCGGGGAGCTGTTTTTT.

V and J are TRBV7-9 and TRBJ1-5; D may be TRBD1 (5 bases). Germline V lookup: CDR1 SEHNR, CDR2 FQNEAQ (reference sequence). Trimming removed 5 bases from V and 8 bases from J, with 13 bases in between. The CDR3 consists of 13 residues. CDR3 amino acids: CASSVQAREPQHF. The CDR3 coding sequence is TGTGCCAGCAGCGTGCAAGCCAGGGAGCCCCAGCATTTT. Complete variable domain (other parts from reference TRBV7-9 and TRBJ1-5): DTGVSQNPRHKITKRGQNVTFRCDPISEHNRLYWYRQTLGQGPEFLTYFQNEAQLEKSRLLSDRFSAERPKGSFSTLEIQRTEQGDSAMYLCASSVQAREPQHFGDGTRLSIL.

The V gene is TRBV18, the J gene TRBJ1-3; perhaps TRBD1 as D (6 bases). The germline V gene encodes CDR1 KGHSH and CDR2 LQKENI. V gave up 2 bases and J gave up 0 bases, with 11 bases separating them. This CDR3 spans 16 amino acids. This CDR3 is CASSPIRGSSGNTIYF. As DNA, the CDR3 is TGTGCCAGCTCACCAATCAGGGGAAGCTCTGGAAACACCATATATTTT.

The chain couples TRBV2 to TRBJ2-3; 14 bases align to TRBD2. In germline, CDR1 is SNHLY, CDR2 FYNNEI. Trimming at V came to 7 bases and at J to 0 bases, leaving 9 bases not matched to a gene. There are 18 residues in the CDR3. The CDR3 sequence is CASTRTSGGHTSTDTQYF. The CDR3 DNA follows: TGTGCCAGCACTAGGACTAGCGGGGGGCATACTAGCACAGATACGCAGTATTTT. The full variable domain, with the rest looked up from reference TRBV2 and TRBJ2-3, is EPEVTQTPSHQVTQMGQEVILRCVPISNHLYFYWYRQILGQKVEFLVSFYNNEISEKSEIFDDQFSVERPDGSNFTLKIRSTKLEDSAMYFCASTRTSGGHTSTDTQYFGPGTRLTVL.

The chain combines TRBV6-4 with TRBJ2-1; D may be TRBD1 (5 bases). Germline V gene lookup returns CDR1 MRHNA and CDR2 SNTAGT. V shed 4 bases and J shed 6 bases, with 13 bases lying between them. The CDR3 is 14 amino acids. As DNA, the CDR3 is TGTGCCAGCAGTGTAACCAGGGATGGCAATGAGCAGTTCTTC. As protein: CASSVTRDGNEQFF.

V and J are TRBV4-2 and TRBJ1-2; 9 nucleotides match TRBD1. V was clipped by 0 bases and J by 5 bases; unmatched bases: 4. Germline V gene sequence: CDR1 LGHNA, CDR2 YNFKEQ. The CDR3 covers 15 residues. Here the CDR3 reads CASSQDAQGAYGYTF. The CDR3 coding sequence is TGTGCCAGCAGCCAAGATGCACAGGGGGCTTATGGCTACACCTTC.

V usage is TRBV6-5 and J usage is TRBJ2-2, with D possibly TRBD2 on 7 matching bases. The CDR3 is 14 amino acids. The germline V gene encodes CDR1 MNHEY and CDR2 SVGAGI. The germline V and J ends were trimmed by 2 bases and 7 bases, with 11 bases remaining between them. CDR3 coding DNA: TGTGCCAGCAGTTACCAGGGGAGGGTCGGGGAGCTGTTTTTT. Translated: CASSYQGRVGELFF.

The table lists this clone with a count of one. The chain is built from TRBV7-7 and TRBJ2-2; TRBD1 matches at 10 bases. The CDR3 extends over 15 amino acids. Germline lookup yields CDR1 SSHAT and CDR2 FNYEAQ (reference sequence). V lost 4 bases and J lost 7; bases outside the gene matches: 6. The CDR3 DNA follows: TGTGCCAGCAGCTACGGGACAGGGGCGGGCGGGGAGCTGTTTTTT. Protein: CASSYGTGAGGELFF.